Below are 15 T cell receptor beta chains sequenced from a single sample in a study of shared clonotypes between healthy human individuals. The method was immunoSEQ multiplex PCR; TCRdb's version includes in-frame clones alone and lacks a portion of them. The sample consists of 650,000 to 750,000 clones, around 72% of them appearing once. Sequencing was done on a sample of memory CD4+ T cells sorted from blood. Subset in this sample: CD45RA-negative fraction. Receptors were obtained from a woman aged 30 to 39 in good health.

This clone turned up a few times. This chain connects TRBV30 to TRBJ1-1; no definite D call. V dropped 2 bases and J dropped 4 bases, with 11 bases sitting between them. Germline values: CDR1 GTSNPN, CDR2 SVGIG (reference sequence). The CDR3 runs 13 residues. The CDR3 bases are TGTGCCTGGAGTCTGGGTATAGGCACTGAAGCTTTCTTT. Protein product: CAWSLGIGTEAFF.

The chain recombines TRBV28 with TRBJ2-1; D is possibly TRBD2 (6 bases). Trimming stripped 5 bases from V and 9 bases from J, with 23 bases between. Germline CDR1 and CDR2: MDHEN and SYDVKM. The CDR3 runs 16 residues. The CDR3 sequence: CASSPRPLRDGLEQFF. CDR3 coding DNA: TGTGCCAGCAGTCCCCGCCCCCTGCGGGACGGGCTTGAGCAGTTCTTC.

The chain employs TRBV7-8 and TRBJ1-1, with a possible D match to TRBD1 (5 bases). In germline, CDR1 is SGHVS, CDR2 FQNEAQ. The V gene lost 5 bases and the J gene lost 0 bases, with 13 bases spanning the gap. This CDR3 contains 15 residues. The CDR3 loop is CASSPFGGMNTEAFF. The CDR3 coding sequence is TGTGCCAGCAGCCCTTTCGGGGGAATGAACACTGAAGCTTTCTTT. Looking up the rest from reference TRBV7-8 and TRBJ1-1 gives the full variable domain: GAGVSQSPRYKVAKRGQDVALRCDPISGHVSLFWYQQALGQGPEFLTYFQNEAQLDKSGLPSDRFFAERPEGSVSTLKIQRTQQEDSAVYLCASSPFGGMNTEAFFGQGTRLTVV.

This chain connects TRBV30 to TRBJ1-2; no reliable D call. Trimming stripped 2 bases from V and 4 bases from J, with 11 bases between. The CDR3 length is 13 residues. Per germline, CDR1 GTSNPN and CDR2 SVGIG (reference sequence). In DNA, the CDR3 is TGTGCCTGGAGTCACAATCCTACCTATGGCTACACCTTC. Translating it yields CAWSHNPTYGYTF. The full variable domain, its missing parts supplied by reference TRBV30 and TRBJ1-2, is SQTIHQWPATLVQPVGSPLSLECTVEGTSNPNLYWYRQAAGRGLQLLFYSVGIGQISSEVPQNLSASRPQDRQFILSSKKLLLSDSGFYLCAWSHNPTYGYTFGSGTRLTVV.

This clone has a count of ten or more. The gene calls are TRBV29-1 and TRBJ2-2, with D possibly being TRBD1 (5 bases). The germline gives CDR1 SQVTM, CDR2 ANQGSEA. Trimming removed 7 bases from V and 0 bases from J, with 15 bases in between. CDR3 size: 15 residues. The CDR3 DNA follows: TGCAGCGGGATTAAGGGGTCGGCGAACACCGGGGAGCTGTTTTTT. It yields the protein CSGIKGSANTGELFF.

The chain recombines TRBV21-1 with TRBJ2-1; the D segment call TRBD2 is taken from the table without a DNA check. TRBV21-1 is flagged as a pseudogene. This CDR3 is built from 14 residues. CDR3 amino acids: CASSTRTGYNEQFF. The CDR3 region has the DNA TGTGCCAGCAGCACACGGACGGGATACAATGAGCAGTTCTTC.

The CDR3 DNA follows: TGTGCCAGCAGTGAATATGGCCCGGGACAGGGTTTAGAGACCCAGTACTTC. As protein: CASSEYGPGQGLETQYF. The chain couples TRBV2 to TRBJ2-5, with 9 bases that match TRBD1. The CDR3 loop spans 17 amino acids. Germline-derived CDR1 and CDR2 are SNHLY and FYNNEI. Losses at the gene ends were 2 bases for V and 4 bases for J; bases not matched to a gene: 11.

The chain couples TRBV7-9 to TRBJ2-7; D may be TRBD2 (5 bases). This CDR3 comprises 10 residues. Trimming pared 8 bases from V and 9 bases from J, leaving 11 bases between. The germline CDR1 and CDR2 sequences are SEHNR and FQNEAQ (reference sequence). The CDR3 bases are TGTGCCAGCGGAGGAGAGATGCAGTACTTC. Its protein product is CASGGEMQYF.

The chain links TRBV2 to TRBJ2-5, with D unclear. CDR1 is SNHLY, CDR2 FYNNEI, per germline. V was clipped by 9 bases and J by 2 bases, with 16 bases between them. There are 14 residues in the CDR3. This chain's CDR3 is CASDGIPIQETQYF. DNA for the CDR3: TGTGCCAGTGACGGAATCCCGATTCAAGAGACCCAGTACTTC.

Worth noting for this clone: The sample carries other DNA sequences with the same CDR3. The chain employs TRBV28 and TRBJ2-2; no firm D call. Germline CDR1 MDHEN, CDR2 SYDVKM. The V end lost 3 bases, the J end lost 1 base, and 6 bases lay between the germline ends. There are 14 residues in the CDR3. The CDR3 nucleotides are TGTGCCAGCAGTTTCTCAGGGAACACCGGGGAGCTGTTTTTT. Translating gives CASSFSGNTGELFF.

V is TRBV18 and J is TRBJ1-1, with TRBD1 matching 10 bases. The V segment lost 5 bases and the J segment 5 bases; nucleotides outside the gene matches: 11. This CDR3 is built from 16 residues. The germline CDR1 and CDR2 sequences are KGHSH and LQKENI. The chain's CDR3 is CASSSVGGTGETEAFF. CDR3 bases: TGTGCCAGCTCATCGGTAGGTGGGACAGGGGAAACTGAAGCTTTCTTT.

V usage is TRBV29-1 and J usage is TRBJ2-1; D is perhaps TRBD1 (9 bases). CDR1 is SQVTM and CDR2 is ANQGSEA in the germline V gene. V lost 7 bases, J lost 2 bases, and 24 bases lay in between. The CDR3 spans 17 residues. CDR3 nucleotides: TGCAGCGCCAAGGACAGGGGTTCGGGAGGGCCCTACAATGAGCAGTTCTTC. Its translation: CSAKDRGSGGPYNEQFF.

This clone was seen more than once but under ten times. The V and J genes are TRBV7-9 and TRBJ1-4; TRBD1 might be the D (5 bases). Trimming took 3 bases from V and 6 from J, leaving 14 bases between them. CDR1 is SEHNR and CDR2 is FQNEAQ in the germline V gene (reference sequence). The CDR3 length is 15 residues. The CDR3 spells CASSLDRDVYEKLFF. The CDR3 DNA follows: TGTGCCAGCAGCTTGGACCGGGACGTCTATGAAAAACTGTTTTTT.

The chain employs TRBV28 and TRBJ2-2; 14 bases line up with TRBD2. Germline V gives CDR1 MDHEN, CDR2 SYDVKM. CDR3 length equals 16 residues. Losses at the gene ends were 11 bases for V and 9 bases for J; bases not matched to a gene: 14. The CDR3 is CAAARLAGGLGRELFF. The CDR3 DNA sequence: TGTGCCGCAGCAAGACTAGCGGGAGGGCTCGGCCGGGAGCTGTTTTTT.

The chain recombines TRBV7-3 with TRBJ2-2, with TRBD2 identical over 9 bases. The germline V gene encodes CDR1 SGHTA and CDR2 FQGTGA. The CDR3 consists of 16 residues. V lost 0 bases to trimming and J lost 4 bases; unmatched junction nucleotides: 3. This chain's CDR3 is CASSLTGLASTGELFF. CDR3 bases: TGTGCCAGCAGCTTAACTGGACTAGCGAGCACCGGGGAGCTGTTTTTT.